A selection of T cell receptor beta chains follows, all from one sample in a study of T-cell reconstitution after alpha-beta-depleted transplantation in children. TCRdb reprocessed the PCR reads via MiXCR and lists one record per CDR3 protein. There are 640,000 or so distinct CDR3 sequences in the sample; around 16% occur only once, and under 1.2% lies in the top ten. Sequences were derived from PBMCs from the stem cell graft donor, sampled from the stem cell graft. Receptors originate from a human donor who donated a stem cell graft to a child with acute myeloid leukemia. CDR3s include the opening cysteine and the closing phenylalanine or tryptophan. A D gene is named only where the DNA matches it firmly. Where a row states a size, it is once, few, many or the class of an expanded clone; other rows omit it.

J: TRBJ2-1
size: many
D: TRBD2
V: TRBV20-1
DNA: TGCAGTGCTAGAAACAGCGGGGTCAACAATGAGCAGTTCTTC
CDR3: CSARNSGVNNEQFF

J: TRBJ2-1
size: many
D: NA
V: TRBV20-1
DNA: TGCAGTCCTACAGGGCTTCTCTACAATGAGCAGTTCTTC
CDR3: CSPTGLLYNEQFF

J: TRBJ1-1
size: NA
D: NA
V: TRBV9
DNA: TGTGCCAGCGGCCGAGGGGGGAACACTGAAGCTTTCTTT
CDR3: CASGRGGNTEAFF

J: TRBJ2-1
size: few
D: NA
V: TRBV5-1
DNA: TGCGCCAGCAGCTTAGGGGGGGCCCTATACAATGAGCAGTTCTTC
CDR3: CASSLGGALYNEQFF

J: TRBJ1-2
size: few
D: NA
V: TRBV7-9
DNA: TGTGCCAGCAGCTTAGATCTGGAAGACTATGGCTACACCTTC
CDR3: CASSLDLEDYGYTF

J: TRBJ2-5
size: few
D: NA
V: TRBV20-1
DNA: TGCAGTGCTAGAGGAGTAGGGAAGACCCAGTACTTC
CDR3: CSARGVGKTQYF

J: TRBJ2-2
size: few
D: NA
V: TRBV6-1
DNA: TGTGCCAGCAGTACCGGGGGCGGTCTTCAGGGCGGGGAGCTGTTTTTT
CDR3: CASSTGGGLQGGELFF

J: TRBJ2-1
size: many
D: TRBD2
V: TRBV29-1
DNA: TGCAGCGTTGACAGCGCTAGCGGGGTAGGGGATGAGCAGTTCTTC
CDR3: CSVDSASGVGDEQFF

J: TRBJ2-1
size: many
D: NA
V: TRBV12-3/TRBV12-4
DNA: TGTGCCAGCAGTGTCGGCTCCTACAATGAGCAGTTCTTC
CDR3: CASSVGSYNEQFF

J: TRBJ2-5
size: many
D: TRBD1
V: TRBV29-1
DNA: TGCAGCGGAGAACCCGACTCCGGGACAGGGGGTTTGGAGGAGACCCAGTACTTC
CDR3: CSGEPDSGTGGLEETQYF

J: TRBJ1-1
size: NA
D: TRBD1
V: TRBV29-1
DNA: TGCAGCGTCAACAGGGGTCAGATGAACACTGAAGCTTTCTTT
CDR3: CSVNRGQMNTEAFF

J: TRBJ2-2
size: few
D: NA
V: TRBV12-3/TRBV12-4
DNA: TGTGCCAGCAGTTTATCATGGGGAGAGGGCACCGGGGAGCTGTTTTTT
CDR3: CASSLSWGEGTGELFF

J: TRBJ2-5
size: few
D: TRBD2
V: TRBV20-1
DNA: TGCAGTGCCCGCTCTTCAATTAGCGGGGGGAGCCAAGAGACCCAGTACTTC
CDR3: CSARSSISGGSQETQYF

J: TRBJ1-3
size: NA
D: NA
V: TRBV20-1
DNA: TGCAGTGCTCTACGGAGCTCTGGAAACACCATATATTTT
CDR3: CSALRSSGNTIYF

J: TRBJ2-7
size: NA
D: TRBD1
V: TRBV5-5
DNA: TGTGCCAGCAGCTTGGGCCCGACAGGGGGCTTCTACGAGCAGTACTTC
CDR3: CASSLGPTGGFYEQYF

J: TRBJ2-2
size: NA
D: NA
V: TRBV7-2
DNA: TGTGCCAGCAGCTTAGTTGGGAGCTCCAACACCGGGGAGCTGTTTTTT
CDR3: CASSLVGSSNTGELFF

J: TRBJ1-4
size: many
D: NA
V: TRBV29-1
DNA: TGCAGCGTCCTGGACCCGACTAATGAAAAACTGTTTTTT
CDR3: CSVLDPTNEKLFF

J: TRBJ1-1
size: NA
D: NA
V: TRBV20-1
DNA: TGCAGTGCCCTGGTACTCCCCGGGGAAGGCGATGGAAACACTGAAGCTTTCTTT
CDR3: CSALVLPGEGDGNTEAFF

J: TRBJ2-5
size: NA
D: TRBD2
V: TRBV7-8
DNA: TGTGCCAGCAGCCTGGATGCCGGTGTACTAGCGGGGGGTATAGAGACCCAGTACTTC
CDR3: CASSLDAGVLAGGIETQYF

J: TRBJ1-1
size: many
D: NA
V: TRBV20-1
DNA: TGCAGTGCAATAGGCCTGACCGAAGCTTTCTTT
CDR3: CSAIGLTEAFF

J: TRBJ1-1
size: NA
D: NA
V: TRBV10-3
DNA: TGTGCCATCTCCCAAAGTACAGAGAACACTGAAGCTTTCTTT
CDR3: CAISQSTENTEAFF

J: TRBJ1-2
size: many
D: NA
V: TRBV20-1
DNA: TGCAGTGCTAGTGTAGCCTACACCTTC
CDR3: CSASVAYTF

J: TRBJ1-3
size: few
D: TRBD1
V: TRBV20-1
DNA: TGCAGTGCTCGGGACAGGGAAAGGGCCTTCTCTGGAAACACCATATATTTT
CDR3: CSARDRERAFSGNTIYF

J: TRBJ2-7
size: NA
D: NA
V: TRBV9
DNA: TGTGCCAGCAGCGTAGCGGCTGAAGAGCGGAACGAGCAGTACTTC
CDR3: CASSVAAEERNEQYF

J: TRBJ2-1
size: few
D: TRBD2
V: TRBV20-1
DNA: TGCAGTGCTAGAAATAGCGGGGGGCTTATCAATGAGCAGTTCTTC
CDR3: CSARNSGGLINEQFF

J: TRBJ1-2
size: few
D: NA
V: TRBV12-3/TRBV12-4
DNA: TGTGCCAGCAGTTTTGGAGAAGCAGCTAACTATGGCTACACCTTC
CDR3: CASSFGEAANYGYTF

J: TRBJ2-3
size: many
D: NA
V: TRBV12-3/TRBV12-4
DNA: TGTGCCAGCAGTCTCTTCGGCGGCACAGATACGCAGTATTTT
CDR3: CASSLFGGTDTQYF

J: TRBJ2-1
size: few
D: NA
V: TRBV7-9
DNA: TGTGCCAGCAGTCCCAAAAATGAGCAGTTCTTC
CDR3: CASSPKNEQFF

J: TRBJ1-4
size: few
D: NA
V: TRBV25-1
DNA: TGTGCCAGCAGTATCCCCGGAGAAGGGCAGGAAAAACTGTTTTTT
CDR3: CASSIPGEGQEKLFF

J: TRBJ2-5
size: many
D: NA
V: TRBV20-1
DNA: TGCAGTGCTAGGCGAGGGGTCAGACAAGAGACCCAGTACTTC
CDR3: CSARRGVRQETQYF

J: TRBJ2-1
size: NA
D: NA
V: TRBV24-1
DNA: TGTGCCACCAGTGATTCAGAGGGTTCCTACAATGAGCAGTTCTTC
CDR3: CATSDSEGSYNEQFF

J: TRBJ1-3
size: NA
D: NA
V: TRBV29-1
DNA: TGCAGCGTTGGAATTGGAAACACCATATATTTT
CDR3: CSVGIGNTIYF

J: TRBJ2-2
size: many
D: NA
V: TRBV12-3/TRBV12-4
DNA: TGTGCCAGCAGGGGGCTGGGGACCGGGGAGCTGTTTTTT
CDR3: CASRGLGTGELFF

J: TRBJ2-2
size: NA
D: NA
V: TRBV6-5
DNA: TGTGCCAGCCACGTTACAGGGAACACCGGGGAGCTGTTTTTT
CDR3: CASHVTGNTGELFF

J: TRBJ2-7
size: many
D: NA
V: TRBV10-3
DNA: TGTGCCATCAGTGAGCTCCCCTACGAGCAGTACTTC
CDR3: CAISELPYEQYF

J: TRBJ1-5
size: many
D: NA
V: TRBV7-2
DNA: TGTGCCAGCAGCCTAACAGGGTCGGGAGGCAATCAGCCCCAGCATTTT
CDR3: CASSLTGSGGNQPQHF

J: TRBJ1-2
size: NA
D: TRBD1
V: TRBV4-1
DNA: TGCGCCAGCAGCCAAGAGGACAGGGGGAATGGCTACACCTTC
CDR3: CASSQEDRGNGYTF

J: TRBJ2-6
size: NA
D: NA
V: TRBV29-1
DNA: TGCAGCGTCGGTGACTACTCTGGGGCCAACGTCCTGACTTTC
CDR3: CSVGDYSGANVLTF

J: TRBJ1-3
size: NA
D: NA
V: TRBV7-8
DNA: TGTGCCAGCAGCTTAGCCCGACAGGTCTCTGGAAACACCATATATTTT
CDR3: CASSLARQVSGNTIYF

J: TRBJ2-3
size: many
D: NA
V: TRBV12-3/TRBV12-4
DNA: TGTGCCAGCAGTAGAAAGGCTAGCACAGATACGCAGTATTTT
CDR3: CASSRKASTDTQYF

J: TRBJ2-7
size: NA
D: TRBD1
V: TRBV5-1
DNA: TGCGCCAGCAGCATTCAGACAGGGCCGACCTACGAGCAGTACTTC
CDR3: CASSIQTGPTYEQYF

J: TRBJ2-2
size: NA
D: NA
V: TRBV12-3/TRBV12-4
DNA: TGTGCCAGCAGTTCCCCCATGTGGGCCGGGGAGCTGTTTTTT
CDR3: CASSSPMWAGELFF

J: TRBJ1-1
size: many
D: NA
V: TRBV9
DNA: TGTGCCAGCAGCGGGCGGACGGCAAACACTGAAGCTTTCTTT
CDR3: CASSGRTANTEAFF

J: TRBJ2-7
size: NA
D: TRBD2
V: TRBV20-1
DNA: TGCAGTGCTAGGTGGGGAGGGGAGCAGTACTTC
CDR3: CSARWGGEQYF

J: TRBJ2-1
size: many
D: TRBD2
V: TRBV20-1
DNA: TGCAGTGTAGCGGGGGGCAGGTACAATGAGCAGTTCTTC
CDR3: CSVAGGRYNEQFF